The 3 T cell receptor beta chains below were found in one sample sequenced in a study of memory CD4+ T cells and cytomegalovirus serostatus. This table comes from immunoSEQ multiplex PCR, and its TCRdb copy is limited to in-frame clones, with some not included. The sample includes 84,000 or so clones, 80% of them seen just once. Single viable CD3+CD4+CD8-CD45RO+ cells were sorted as the memory CD4+ T cells. The specimen sequenced was memory CD4+ T cells from blood. The source is an adult in good health and CMV-seronegative.

V gene TRBV30 combines with J gene TRBJ2-1, with a weak D call TRBD1 (6 bases). The germline V gene encodes CDR1 GTSNPN and CDR2 SVGIG (reference sequence). The V end was cut by 3 bases, the J end by 3 bases, with 15 bases between. The CDR3 loop spans 15 amino acids. CDR3 nucleotide sequence: TGTGCCTGGAGGAAGGGACACATTCTCTACAATGAGCAGTTCTTC. Translating gives CAWRKGHILYNEQFF.

This clone was observed a handful of times. The chain links TRBV19 to TRBJ1-5, with D unclear. CDR1 LNHDA and CDR2 SQIVND come from the germline V gene (reference sequence). V was trimmed by 7 bases and J by 7 bases, leaving 14 bases between them. The CDR3 extends over 13 amino acids. The CDR3 nucleotides read TGTGCCAGTATCGCCTTAGAAGGGCAGCCCCAGCATTTT. As protein: CASIALEGQPQHF.

The chain carries TRBV2 and TRBJ1-2; TRBD1 might be the D (6 bases). V was pared by 2 bases and J by 7 bases, with 8 bases between. The CDR3 totals 12 residues. Germline-derived CDR1 and CDR2 are SNHLY and FYNNEI. CDR3 protein: CASSENRVGYTF. The CDR3 nucleotides are TGTGCCAGCAGTGAAAACAGGGTTGGCTACACCTTC.